The 25 T cell receptor beta chains in this list originate from one sample, sequenced in a study of glioma-infiltrating T cells. The iRepertoire nested amplicon-rescue multiplex PCR amplified TCR alpha and beta CDR3s from RNA. From the multiplex PCR reads, TCRdb called clonotypes with MiXCR, one entry per CDR3 protein. The data show 95,000 to 110,000 distinct CDR3 sequences, 29% seen once. Source material: glioma tissue, nonneoplastic brain tissue, or PBMCs (not recorded which). The receptors derive from a human donor with low-grade glioma or glioblastoma, undergoing nonglioma brain surgery, or in good health (not recorded which).

The chain combines TRBV20-1 with TRBJ2-1; D may be TRBD2 (5 bases). CDR1 and CDR2 (germline): DFQATT, SNEGSKA (reference sequence). V lost 0 bases to trimming and J lost 12 bases, with 15 bases between them. The CDR3 covers 13 residues. In DNA, the CDR3 is TGCAGTGCTAGAGATCCGAGGGCAGATACGCAGTTCTTC. This encodes CSARDPRADTQFF.

The table lists this clonotype with many counts. The chain combines TRBV7-2 with TRBJ1-6; 8 bases are shared with TRBD1. Germline values: CDR1 SGHTA, CDR2 FQGNSA. Trimming cost V 5 bases and J 9 bases; bases outside gene matches: 15. This CDR3 contains 17 residues. The CDR3 DNA sequence: TGTGCCAGCAGCCCCGATTTGGCGGCAGGGGGCTTTTCACCCCTCCACTTT. Translation: CASSPDLAAGGFSPLHF.

This clonotype occurred many times. This rearrangement joins TRBV10-3 to TRBJ2-1; D is perhaps TRBD1 (6 bases). This CDR3 has 12 residues. The germline V and J ends were trimmed by 5 bases and 6 bases, with 8 bases remaining between them. The germline gives CDR1 ENHRY, CDR2 SYGVKD. Here the CDR3 reads CAISSTGNEQFF. Here the CDR3 DNA reads TGTGCCATCAGTTCGACAGGCAATGAGCAGTTCTTC.

A word on this clonotype: Given a much more abundant clone one base away, this may be a read error. V gene TRBV20-1 combines with J gene TRBJ2-5; D gene unclear. This CDR3 spans 13 amino acids. Germline assignment: CDR1 DFQATT and CDR2 SNEGSKA (reference sequence). The CDR3 loop is CSATSRPEETKYF. In DNA, the CDR3 is TGCAGTGCTACCTCAAGACCGGAAGAGACCAAGTACTTC.

The V gene is TRBV29-1, the J gene TRBJ1-1; D call uncertain. The germline gives CDR1 SQVTM, CDR2 ANQGSEA. The ends were cut back, 2 bases at V and 2 bases at J, with 9 bases in the middle. The CDR3 consists of 13 residues. The CDR3, as DNA: TGCAGCGTTGAACGACCGATTAACACTGAAGCTTTCTTT. Amino acid sequence: CSVERPINTEAFF.

This chain links TRBV5-1 with TRBJ1-1; the D is unclear. CDR1 and CDR2 (germline): SGHRS, YFSETQ. The CDR3 length is 14 residues. Trimming removed 4 bases at V and 5 bases at J, with 15 bases between. The CDR3 loop is CASSPDPAGTEAFF. The CDR3, as DNA: TGCGCCAGCAGCCCCGACCCGGCCGGGACTGAAGCTTTCTTT.

This clonotype was counted a few times. This chain connects TRBV12-5 to TRBJ2-1; D is possibly TRBD1 (6 bases). In germline, CDR1 is LGHNT, CDR2 FRNRAP. This CDR3 is 14 amino acids long. Trimming shortened V by 1 base and J by 8 bases, and 12 bases separated the two germline ends. In nucleotides, the CDR3 is TGTGCTAGTGGTTTGGACAGGGTGGCCGATGAGCAGTTCTTC. This translates into CASGLDRVADEQFF.

With respect to this clonotype: This may be a read error, as it is one base from a much larger clone. The J gene is TRBJ2-7, the V gene TRBV6-5; TRBD1 matches at 7 bases. The CDR3 runs to 13 residues. CDR1 and CDR2 (germline): MNHEY, SVGAGI. V trimming: 10 bases; J trimming: 1 base; junction bases outside the gene matches: 7. In DNA form, the CDR3 reads TGTGCCAACCAACCGGGACAGTCCTACGAGCAGTACTTC. This codes for CANQPGQSYEQYF.

The chain recombines TRBV27 with TRBJ1-5; D perhaps matches TRBD1 (5 bases). From germline, CDR1 is MNHEY and CDR2 SMNVEV (reference sequence). V was clipped by 3 bases and J by 15 bases, with 21 bases between them. The CDR3 is 14 residues long. CDR3 coding DNA: TGTGCCAGCAGTTTGATTGGACACAATCAGCCAAGGCATTTT. Translating it yields CASSLIGHNQPRHF.

This clonotype has a count of ten or more. The chain carries TRBV20-1 and TRBJ2-3; maybe TRBD1 (6 bases). The CDR3 length is 15 residues. The V end lost 5 bases, the J end lost 0 bases, and 15 bases lay between the germline ends. Germline loops: CDR1 DFQATT, CDR2 SNEGSKA (reference sequence). DNA of the CDR3: TGCAGTGCTGTTAAGGGGGAAACTAGCACAGATACGCAGTATTTT. Translating gives CSAVKGETSTDTQYF.

This clonotype was seen repeatedly, ten times or more. The V gene is TRBV7-8, the J gene TRBJ2-3, with D unclear. V was clipped by 2 bases and J by 3 bases, with 12 bases between them. CDR3 size: 15 residues. The V gene's germline CDR1 is SGHVS and CDR2 FQNEAQ. In DNA form, the CDR3 reads TGTGCCAGCAGCTTACTAGAGGTTATGACAGATACGCAGTATTTT. Translation: CASSLLEVMTDTQYF. Full variable domain (outside the CDR3, taken from reference TRBV7-8 and TRBJ2-3): GAGVSQSPRYKVAKRGQDVALRCDPISGHVSLFWYQQALGQGPEFLTYFQNEAQLDKSGLPSDRFFAERPEGSVSTLKIQRTQQEDSAVYLCASSLLEVMTDTQYFGPGTRLTVL.

This clonotype was recorded many times. V is TRBV4-2 and J is TRBJ2-1; D remains ambiguous. Trimming left V 4 bases short and J 3 bases short, with 13 bases between. The CDR3 has 15 amino acids. The germline CDR1 and CDR2 sequences are LGHNA and YNFKEQ. CDR3 amino acids: CASSPDTQLYNEQFF. As DNA, the CDR3 is TGTGCCAGCAGCCCAGACACGCAGCTCTACAATGAGCAGTTCTTC.

The CDR3 protein is CASSASHGGGQTQHF. CDR3 DNA sequence: TGTGCCAGCAGTGCGTCCCACGGCGGCGGGCAGACCCAGCATTTT. This sequence joins TRBV28 and TRBJ1-5; D unresolved. Germline-derived CDR1 and CDR2 are MDHEN and SYDVKM. The V and J ends lost 5 bases and 11 bases respectively, with 22 bases between them. The CDR3 extends over 15 amino acids.

With regard to this clonotype: This may come from a read error, since a much larger clone is one base off. The final CDR3 position lacks the conserved phenylalanine or tryptophan, pointing to a likely read error. The chain has TRBV6-2 or TRBV6-3 and TRBJ2-1; D is perhaps TRBD2 (5 bases). The CDR3 covers 11 residues. Trimming stripped 11 bases from V and 7 bases from J, with 12 bases between. CDR1 is MNHEY, CDR2 SVGEGT, per germline. CDR3 DNA sequence: TGTGCCGCAACAGCGGCAAATGAGCAGTTCCTC. This translates into CAATAANEQFL.

Turning to this clonotype: Since no conserved phenylalanine or tryptophan closes the CDR3, a read error is the likely cause. The chain uses TRBV12-3 or TRBV12-4 and TRBJ2-1; D might be TRBD2 (6 bases). The DNA matches TRBJ2-5 better at its end, which makes the J call doubtful. The CDR3 has 16 residues. For the CDR3, the DNA is TGTGCCAGCAGTTTATCGGGCGGGACTCGGCAAGAGACCCAGTACCTC. Its translation: CASSLSGGTRQETQYL.

This clonotype was counted only a few times. The V and J genes are TRBV7-6 and TRBJ1-5; tentatively, D is TRBD1 (6 bases). V gave up 4 bases and J gave up 2 bases, with 15 bases separating them. Per the germline V gene, CDR1 is SGHVS and CDR2 is FNYEAQ. The CDR3 loop spans 16 amino acids. CDR3 coding DNA: TGTGCCAGCAGCTCCAAGGGGGGCTTGGGCAATCAGCCCCAGCATTTT. This codes for CASSSKGGLGNQPQHF.

This clonotype has a single count. V and J are TRBV5-6 and TRBJ1-1; the D is unclear. The germline V gene has CDR1 SGHDT and CDR2 YYEEEE. The CDR3 is 13 amino acids. With 2 bases removed from V and 8 bases from J, the gap between germline ends came to 13 bases. DNA of the CDR3: TGTGCCAGCAGCTTCCTTCATGGAATAGAAGCTTTCTTT. Translation: CASSFLHGIEAFF.

V gene TRBV5-6 combines with J gene TRBJ2-5, with 8 nucleotides matching TRBD1. The ends lost 3 bases at V and 1 base at J; junction bases unmatched: 5. CDR3 size: 15 residues. Germline lookup yields CDR1 SGHDT and CDR2 YYEEEE. CDR3 amino acids: CASSSLGQGQETQYF. In DNA, the CDR3 is TGTGCCAGCAGCTCATTAGGACAGGGCCAAGAGACCCAGTACTTC.

In regard to this clonotype: Given a much more abundant clone one base away, this may be a read error. The CDR3 coding sequence is TGTGCCAGCAGTCTCCGACTAGTTAAGTGGGATACGCAGTATTTT. Residues: CASSLRLVKWDTQYF. V and J are TRBV6-1 and TRBJ2-3; TRBD2 is a possible D gene (6 bases). Trimming took off 5 bases at V and 6 bases at J, with 18 bases between the two ends. The germline gives CDR1 MNHNS, CDR2 SASEGT. The CDR3 has 15 amino acids.

In its sample, this clonotype was seen many times. This rearrangement joins TRBV20-1 to TRBJ1-1; 9 bases align to TRBD1. The CDR3 loop spans 14 amino acids. Germline V gives CDR1 DFQATT, CDR2 SNEGSKA (reference sequence). The trim removed 2 bases at V and 1 base at J, leaving 2 bases unmatched. As DNA, the CDR3 is TGCAGTGCTAGAAAACAGGGGGCGAACACTGAAGCTTTCTTT. As protein: CSARKQGANTEAFF.

V and J are TRBV6-1 and TRBJ1-1; D ambiguous. This CDR3 is built from 14 residues. CDR1 MNHNS and CDR2 SASEGT come from the germline V gene. V lost 7 bases, J lost 0 bases, and 12 bases lay in between. This CDR3 is CASKDGSMNTEAFF. CDR3 in DNA: TGTGCCAGCAAGGATGGGAGCATGAACACTGAAGCTTTCTTT.

The sample holds many counts of this clonotype. V is TRBV20-1 and J is TRBJ1-1; no firm D call. In germline, CDR1 is DFQATT, CDR2 SNEGSKA (reference sequence). Trimming left V 0 bases short and J 5 bases short, with 13 bases between. CDR3 size: 14 residues. The CDR3 sequence is CSARDYRGGTEAFF. CDR3 nucleotide sequence: TGCAGTGCTAGAGATTACCGGGGAGGGACTGAAGCTTTCTTT.

Notes on this clonotype: This may be a read error, as it is one base from a much larger clone. This sequence joins TRBV5-1 and TRBJ2-5; a possible D gene is TRBD2 (6 bases). The V gene's germline CDR1 is SGHRS and CDR2 YFSETQ. V lost 0 bases, J lost 4 bases, and 10 bases lay in between. CDR3 length equals 14 residues. In nucleotides, the CDR3 is TGCGCCAGCAGCTTGGAGGAGGGAGCAGAGACCCAGTACTTC. The encoded protein is CASSLEEGAETQYF. The full variable domain, rest sourced from reference TRBV5-1 and TRBJ2-5, is KAGVTQTPRYLIKTRGQQVTLSCSPISGHRSVSWYQQTPGQGLQFLFEYFSETQRNKGNFPGRFSGRQFSNSRSEMNVSTLELGDSALYLCASSLEEGAETQYFGPGTRLLVL.

This clonotype was detected a few times. This sequence joins TRBV5-4 and TRBJ2-5; D is unresolved. Per the germline V gene, CDR1 is SGHNT and CDR2 is YYREEE (reference sequence). The CDR3 sequence is 12 residues long. With 4 bases removed from V and 5 bases from J, the gap between germline ends came to 9 bases. CDR3 sequence (DNA): TGTGCCAGCAGCATCACCCAGGAGACCCAGTACTTC. This sequence encodes CASSITQETQYF.

This clonotype was seen only once. A much larger clone lies one base from this, so it may be a read error. The chain carries TRBV2 and TRBJ1-1, with 9 bases lining up with TRBD1. Germline assignment: CDR1 SNHLY and CDR2 FYNNEI. The CDR3 sequence is 14 residues long. CDR3 loop: CASRPDRGFTGAFF. The DNA of the CDR3 is TGTGCCAGCAGGCCAGACAGGGGGTTCACTGGAGCTTTCTTT.